This record covers a single T cell receptor beta chain. This sample was included in a study of blood T cell repertoires in COVID-19. In the authors' workflow: The authors estimated nucleated cell counts from reference gene primer amplification. Method: immunoSEQ multiplex PCR; TCRdb's copy keeps in-frame clones and lacks some. V and J calls and clone size are as listed in that table; D and trimming were resolved from the DNA. The sample consists of some 370,000 clones, around 83% of them appearing once. Deletions cut 8 bases from V and 2 bases from J, with 24 bases between. CDR1 is SNHLY and CDR2 is FYNNEI in the germline V gene. This CDR3 has 17 amino acids.

The gene calls are TRBV2 and TRBJ2-5; D is ambiguous. This clonotype originated in a woman aged 45 to 65 who had recovered from COVID-19. Sequences were obtained from PBMCs or T cells enriched from blood (not recorded which). This CDR3 reads CASRLWQATLKQETQYF. The CDR3 DNA reads as TGTGCCAGCCGCCTGTGGCAGGCTACCTTGAAGCAAGAGACCCAGTACTTC.